This T cell receptor beta chain was found in a study of cytomegalovirus exposure and HLA in healthy donors (dated by TCRdb to about 2017). Study-wide context: According to an earlier analysis of several hundred of the donors, some 180 million T cells yielded approximately 120 million unique TCR beta sequences and less than 300 Gb of sequence data. Among a few hundred genotyped donors of the cohort, an average of roughly 240,000 unique TCR beta nucleotide sequences were sequenced per donor, 15% to 20% of them non-productive. Genome-wide SNP genotypes for about 55% of the roughly 670 donors were used in a later genetic analysis, which treated that subset as a discovery cohort. Among the roughly 430 genotyped donors, approximately 81% belonged to the genetic ancestry cluster associated with self-reported Caucasian donors. The study combined high-throughput TCR immunosequencing, statistical association of individual TCRs with disease status, and machine learning to predict cytomegalovirus infection status. Rather than drawing on any new phenotypic data, the later analysis identified candidate immune exposures from TCR beta sequences and the way those sequences occurred across donors. The study profiled the T cell repertoires of about 640 subjects by immunosequencing and related them to cytomegalovirus serostatus. A separate validation cohort of over 95 different subjects was used in addition to the approximately 700-subject first cohort. Because of strong linkage in the cohort, roughly five DR-DQ haplotypes were treated as single units for association and clustering. Every repertoire in the discovery cohort had been generated on one and the same sequencing platform. An early release covering roughly 580 HLA-typed donors comprised about 300 gigabases of sequencing data and tens of millions of unique TCR sequences. Donor age, sex, ethnicity and CMV serostatus were collected together with the repertoire data. The study aimed to test whether cataloging public T cell receptors could reveal signatures of past pathogen exposure. In an earlier analysis of roughly 600 of the donors, high-throughput TCR beta sequencing was used to judge whether each TCR beta V gene segment behaved as functional or pseudogenic. To study patterns of TCR occurrence, a later analysis re-analyzed previously published TCR beta repertoires from 550 to 800 donors and added high-resolution HLA genotyping. Class I and class II HLA loci were covered by the typing at four-digit resolution. The number of typed donors differed by locus: about 629-630 for A, B, C, DRB1 and DQB1; approximately 530 for DQA1; 606 for DPA1; and approximately 450 for DPB1.

As regards this clone: Its cognate antigen has yet to be identified.

The cohort consisted of 650 to 850 healthy bone marrow donors. At the time of sampling, every cohort member was nominally healthy, though immune exposures that went unrecorded were likely present. The donor was CMV seronegative and belonged to the group of 352 seronegative cohort members. A peripheral blood sample was collected from each donor, and TCR beta sequencing was performed on peripheral blood mononuclear cells. The Qiagen DNeasy Blood Extraction Kit was used to extract genomic DNA from the blood cell samples. The full study reports these points: Broadly in line with IMGT annotations, most TCR beta V segments showed up in productive rearrangements about 87% or about 30% of the time in an earlier analysis of several hundred of the donors. While some public TCRs were present in many individuals, most TCR sequences turned up only very rarely across donors. V-gene and J-gene trimming of TCR beta chains was associated with a missense DCLRE1C variant in a later genetic analysis, and the association was replicated in an independent cohort. In this cohort, only TCR beta chains were sequenced, and detectable features were limited by the absence of alpha or paired-chain data. In both the original and validation cohorts, the classifier was reported to diagnose cytomegalovirus status with high specificity and sensitivity. Because counts were too low, roughly 16 rarely observed V segments, including chromosome 9 orphons, were excluded from the earlier analysis of a few hundred of the donors. A later analysis found that most CMV-associated TCR beta chains appeared HLA-restricted, with HLA associations seemingly driven largely by CMV exposure. Because HLA typing was unavailable for some donors at each locus, only the typed subset was used in association tests. The only immune exposure information available for the cohort was CMV serostatus. According to the authors, the approach could potentially be generalized to other disease states and immunological phenotypes. A cluster of highly shared sequence variants was judged likely to represent a technical artifact of the sequencing pipeline. Compared with the 666-donor mean, donors in an Asian-associated ancestry cluster had fewer N-insertions in productive TCRs, according to a later genetic analysis. In a later analysis, the rate of TCR association differed among HLA loci, with DRB1 alleles having the most associated TCRs and HLA-C alleles having the fewest. A total of about 180 TCR beta chains were listed by the study as associated with cytomegalovirus. A later analysis associated about 17,000 TCR beta sequences with specific HLA alleles at a false discovery rate of 0.05. Sequencing depth was assumed to be roughly uniform across donors in the presence/absence analyses, though that assumption may not hold. In a later analysis, several top co-occurrence clusters were reported to appear linked to parvovirus B19, influenza, CMV and Epstein-Barr virus. Three of the identified cytomegalovirus-associated TCR beta chains were confirmed in vitro to be specific for cytomegalovirus antigens. The 87-base-pair reads could not distinguish some IMGT-functional V segments, including TRBV6-2 and TRBV6-3, so those segments were excluded. A further reported finding was that TCR beta sequences accurately predicted the HLA-A and HLA-B alleles for most subjects in the first cohort. When HLA alleles, especially DR and DQ, strongly co-occurred, attributing TCR associations to individual alleles was difficult. Linkage disequilibrium might explain the correlated functional status among segregating V segments, but an unknown experimental factor could not be excluded. In a later analysis, HLA-associated TCR beta chains were found to be more clonally expanded and to have lower generation probabilities than equally common non-associated chains.

The CDR3 spans 15 residues, from the cysteine through the phenylalanine. The CDR3 DNA has 45 bases and is translated from base 1. The junction carries 7 bases between V and J, which are trimmed by 2 bases and 1 base respectively. As encoded in the germline V gene, CDR1 is SGHRS while CDR2 is YFSETQ. The library was generated by the immunoSEQ multiplex PCR assay. A mixture of 60 forward primers for TCR Vbeta segments and 13 reverse primers for TCR Jbeta segments was used in the multiplex PCR. Amplification of the CDR3 region of rearranged TCR beta genes was performed with a multiplex PCR assay on genomic DNA. The amplified TCR beta libraries were sequenced on the Illumina HiSeq System as 87-base-pair reads. Per the authors' processing: Across the 640 or so repertoires, a later analysis counted roughly 84 million unique TCR beta chains, roughly 11 million of which were shared by at least two donors. To remove PCR and sequencing errors, raw reads were error-corrected and collapsed into unique sequences using a nearest-neighbor algorithm that merged closely related sequences. V, D and J gene segments were assigned by aligning CDR3 sequences to IMGT reference sequences. For a sequence to be retained, a match of at least six nucleotides was required to both a V gene segment and a J gene segment. A rearrangement was called productive if the CDR3 had no stop codons and remained in frame with V and J, and every other rearrangement was called non-productive. Following IMGT convention, CDR3 was defined as the stretch from the second conserved V-encoded cysteine to the conserved J-encoded phenylalanine. Sequences without an unambiguous match to a single V gene segment were excluded from the earlier analysis of 587 of the donors. In an earlier analysis of approximately 500 of the donors, a V segment was called functional when productive rearrangements were above 56.7%, and segregating when the standard deviation between donors exceeded 5%. To diagnose cytomegalovirus status from the catalog of TCR beta chain sequences, a statistical classification framework was built. V and J gene assignment, in a later analysis, came from comparing TCR nucleotide sequences with IMGT/GENE-DB human TR gene sequences. A later analysis assigned CDR3 sequences and most-parsimonious VDJ recombination scenarios with the TCRdist pipeline. In a later analysis, each TCR beta chain was defined by its CDR3 amino acid sequence together with its V-gene family, and reads lacking a unique V-gene family were excluded. In a later analysis, some 600 highly shared, low-generation-probability nucleotide sequences were removed to address suspected cross-contamination and a sequencing artifact. A later analysis calculated a clonal expansion index for each public chain from normalized within-repertoire ranks of inferred template counts. In a later analysis, generation probabilities were computed with a VDJ recombination model fitted to out-of-frame rearrangements, and the resulting probabilities were checked against IGoR. A later analysis scored TCR-TCR, TCR-HLA and TCR-CMV co-occurrence with hypergeometric tests, applying a repertoire-size bias correction to TCR pairs. To estimate false discovery rates, a later analysis permuted the HLA or CMV assignments 20 times. In a later analysis, co-occurring TCRs were grouped using DBSCAN, and TCRdist sequence similarity was added for clustering within HLA-allele-positive subsets. Co-occurrence clustering excluded repertoires with fewer than 30,000 or more than 120,000 public chains, plus five with anomalous nucleotide sharing. TCRdb stores this immuneACCESS table with in-frame sequences only. Part of the clones is absent; in the studies checked, under half of the shortfall reflects unresolved V genes, and no reason is known for the rest. V, J and clone size were drawn from that table, and D and trimming were deduced from the DNA. The table for this sample records approximately 120,000 clones. The top ten constitute 1.5% to 2% of the sample.

The receptor's source is an older woman in good health and CMV-seronegative. The V gene is TRBV5-1 and the J gene is TRBJ2-6; D gene: possibly TRBD2, on 6 matching bases. Sequencing was carried out using PBMCs. The base sequence is TGCGCCAGCAGCTTCGGGGGATCTGGGGCCAACGTCCTGACTTTC. Its translation is CASSFGGSGANVLTF.